The 21 T cell receptor beta chains reported below all come from one sample, sequenced in a study of T-cell memory formation after mild COVID-19 (dated by TCRdb to about 2021). Library preparation used 5' RACE. The data were produced on an Illumina NovaSeq 6000. The public sequencing data were trimmed at Q25 with fastp and processed into clonotypes with MiXCR by TCRdb, which kept only in-frame beta chains. Identical CDR3 protein sequences are pooled into one entry, listed with their most common genes and DNA. Here the sample has about 350,000 distinct CDR3 sequences; 13% to 15% occur a single time. Approximately 20% of the sample is held by the ten biggest clonotypes. Sequencing used PBMCs or a T cell subset sorted from them (not recorded which). All receptors derive from a man aged 18 to 29 who had mild COVID-19 (a few samples of this study predate the infection). The sample titles of this study are shuffled in the database, so cell type and time point are left out; the donor was told from shared clones.

The table lists this clonotype with a few counts. This chain links TRBV7-3 with TRBJ2-2, with TRBD1 matching 8 bases. The J segment lost 7 bases and the V segment lost 5 bases, leaving 6 bases of the junction unmatched. The CDR3 is made up of 14 amino acids. Germline CDR1 and CDR2: SGHTA and FQGTGA. DNA for the CDR3: TGTGCCAGCAGCCCACATGGACAGGGCGGGGAGCTGTTTTTT. Protein product: CASSPHGQGGELFF.

This rearrangement joins TRBV6-5 to TRBJ2-1, with a tentative D call TRBD2 (5 bases). CDR1 and CDR2 from the germline V gene are MNHEY and SVGAGI. V lost 0 bases and J lost 9, with 9 bases in between. There are 13 residues in the CDR3. The DNA of the CDR3 is TGTGCCAGCAGTTACTCGAGACGGGGTGAGCAGTTCTTC. It specifies CASSYSRRGEQFF.

The chain carries TRBV20-1 and TRBJ1-2; no firm D call. The germline V gene has CDR1 DFQATT and CDR2 SNEGSKA (reference sequence). The length of the CDR3 is 12 residues. Between the trimmed V and J ends, which lost 3 bases and 5 bases, there was a span of 10 bases. The CDR3 DNA reads TGCAGTGCTAGCCCGCCGTCGTATGGCTACACCTTC. This gives the protein CSASPPSYGYTF.

In DNA, the CDR3 is TGCGCCAGCAGCCAAGGGACAGGTACTTACACTGAAGCTTTCTTT. Translating it yields CASSQGTGTYTEAFF. The chain recombines TRBV4-1 with TRBJ1-1; 7 nucleotides match TRBD1. V was pared by 1 base and J by 3 bases, with 5 bases of the junction left unmatched. The CDR3 consists of 15 residues. CDR1 is MGHRA and CDR2 is YSYEKL in the germline V gene.

The rearrangement links TRBV4-1 to TRBJ2-3; D gene uncertain. Deletions cut 4 bases from V and 4 bases from J, with 9 bases between. CDR1 and CDR2 from the germline V gene are MGHRA and YSYEKL. The CDR3 has 13 residues. In DNA form, the CDR3 reads TGCGCCAGCAGCCCTAGAAGCTCAGATACGCAGTATTTT. Translating gives CASSPRSSDTQYF.

The rearrangement links TRBV4-3 to TRBJ1-1, with D possibly being TRBD1 (6 bases). This CDR3 is 15 amino acids long. CDR1 and CDR2 from the germline V gene are LGHNA and YSLEER. V was cut by 0 bases and J by 3 bases, with 11 bases left in between. CDR3 in amino acids: CASSQEPGGYTEAFF. In DNA, the CDR3 is TGCGCCAGCAGCCAAGAACCGGGGGGCTACACTGAAGCTTTCTTT.

This clonotype has just a few counts. The rearrangement links TRBV5-5 to TRBJ1-1; weak D call: TRBD1 (6 bases). The germline V gene has CDR1 SGHKS and CDR2 YYEKEE (reference sequence). The V and J ends lost 1 base and 4 bases respectively, with 11 bases between them. The CDR3 consists of 14 residues. The CDR3 coding sequence is TGTGCCAGCAGCTTGCAGGGGTGGTCCACTGAAGCTTTCTTT. It codes for CASSLQGWSTEAFF. The variable domain in full, completed from reference TRBV5-5 and TRBJ1-1, reads DAGVTQSPTHLIKTRGQQVTLRCSPISGHKSVSWYQQVLGQGPQFIFQYYEKEERGRGNFPDRFSARQFPNYSSELNVNALLLGDSALYLCASSLQGWSTEAFFGQGTRLTVV.

V gene TRBV4-3 combines with J gene TRBJ2-7, with D unclear. The length of the CDR3 is 13 residues. V lost 5 bases and J lost 3, with 11 bases in between. Looked up from germline, CDR1 is LGHNA and CDR2 is YSLEER. The CDR3 DNA reads TGCGCCAGCAGCTACGGAGCCAACTACGAGCAGTACTTC. This codes for CASSYGANYEQYF.

This clonotype has a handful of counts. This sequence joins TRBV12-3 or TRBV12-4 and TRBJ1-2; 7 bases agree with TRBD1. J was trimmed by 8 bases and V by 3 bases; bases with no gene match: 3. CDR3 length: 12 amino acids. This CDR3 reads CASSFRQGGYTF. The CDR3 DNA sequence: TGTGCCAGCAGTTTCCGACAGGGAGGCTACACCTTC.

This clonotype has just a few counts. The CDR3 here is CSAIGLTGIQYF. The CDR3 DNA follows: TGCAGTGCTATAGGCCTTACGGGCATTCAGTACTTC. The V and J genes are TRBV20-1 and TRBJ2-4; D is unresolved. The ends were cut back, 4 bases at V and 9 bases at J, with 13 bases in the middle. The germline V gene has CDR1 DFQATT and CDR2 SNEGSKA (reference sequence). The CDR3 loop spans 12 amino acids.

Only a few counts were recorded for this clonotype. This sequence joins TRBV7-2 and TRBJ2-7; D may be TRBD1 or TRBD2 (6 bases each). Germline V CDR1 and CDR2: SGHTA, FQGNSA. The CDR3 loop spans 14 amino acids. V was pared by 3 bases and J by 3 bases, with 12 bases between. The CDR3 DNA reads as TGTGCCAGCAGCTTTGGTGGAGGGGGCTACGAGCAGTACGTC. It codes for CASSFGGGGYEQYV.

The V call is TRBV5-1, the J call TRBJ1-1, with 8 nucleotides matching TRBD1. The trim removed 4 bases at V and 1 base at J, leaving 3 bases unmatched. Germline V gene sequence: CDR1 SGHRS, CDR2 YFSETQ. The CDR3 length is 14 residues. CDR3 coding DNA: TGCGCCAGCAGCGTGGACAGGGCGAACACTGAAGCTTTCTTT. Translated, it gives CASSVDRANTEAFF.

This clonotype turned up a few times. The V and J genes are TRBV4-3 and TRBJ2-3, with D possibly matching TRBD2 (6 bases). V was clipped by 5 bases and J by 1 base, with 13 bases between them. CDR1 and CDR2 (germline): LGHNA, YSLEER. The CDR3 extends over 15 amino acids. For the CDR3, the DNA is TGCGCCAGCAGCGGACGGGACTCTCGCACAGATACGCAGTATTTT. Translating gives CASSGRDSRTDTQYF.

The table lists this clonotype with a few counts. The chain joins TRBV4-1 to TRBJ2-5, with D maybe TRBD2 (6 bases). The ends were cut back, 2 bases at V and 5 bases at J, with 12 bases in the middle. The CDR3 sequence is 14 residues long. Germline V CDR1 and CDR2: MGHRA, YSYEKL. In DNA form, the CDR3 reads TGCGCCAGCAGCCAACCAACTAGCCGGGAGACCCAGTACTTC. As protein: CASSQPTSRETQYF.

The table lists this clonotype with many counts. The chain has TRBV7-2 and TRBJ2-2; D is undetermined. The germline CDR1 and CDR2 sequences are SGHTA and FQGNSA. This CDR3 has 13 residues. V lost 2 bases to trimming and J lost 0 bases, with 1 base between them. The CDR3 nucleotides read TGTGCCAGCAGCTTACCGAACACCGGGGAGCTGTTTTTT. Its translation is CASSLPNTGELFF.

The CDR3 sequence: CASRSGQLYGYTF. The DNA of the CDR3 is TGTGCCAGCAGGTCGGGACAGCTCTATGGCTACACCTTC. The chain couples TRBV6-6 to TRBJ1-2, with TRBD1 matching over 7 bases. Germline V gives CDR1 MNHNY, CDR2 SVGAGI (reference sequence). The trim removed 6 bases at V and 4 bases at J, leaving 5 bases unmatched. The CDR3 loop spans 13 amino acids.

This clonotype was seen only a few times. The genes are TRBV7-9 and TRBJ2-7; the D is unclear. Germline CDR1 reads SEHNR; CDR2 reads FQNEAQ (reference sequence). The CDR3 consists of 14 residues. The V end lost 4 bases, the J end lost 2 bases, and 12 bases lay between the germline ends. In DNA form, the CDR3 reads TGTGCCAGCAGCTCTCCGGCCGGGCCCTACGAGCAGTACGTC. It is translated as CASSSPAGPYEQYV.

The chain couples TRBV9 to TRBJ2-7, with D hard to call. The CDR3 is 14 amino acids. Germline lookup yields CDR1 SGDLS and CDR2 YYNGEE. V was clipped by 0 bases and J by 3 bases, with 10 bases between them. The CDR3 spells CASSVGLRNYEQYF. The DNA of the CDR3 is TGTGCCAGCAGCGTAGGTCTCAGGAACTACGAGCAGTACTTC. Based on the CDR3 plus reference TRBV9 and TRBJ2-7, the full variable domain is DSGVTQTPKHLITATGQRVTLRCSPRSGDLSVYWYQQSLDQGLQFLIQYYNGEERAKGNILERFSAQQFPDLHSELNLSSLELGDSALYFCASSVGLRNYEQYFGPGTRLTVT.

This clonotype was detected only once. Germline and junction disagree at one end, which may indicate a read error. The V gene is TRBV7-3, the J gene TRBJ2-2; maybe TRBD2 (6 bases). Looked up from germline, CDR1 is SGHTA and CDR2 is FQGTGA. The CDR3 covers 13 residues. The CDR3 bases are TGTGCCAGCAGCCCCCAGAGCACCGGGGGGCTGTTTTTT. This encodes CASSPQSTGGLFF.

This clonotype turned up a few times. This chain connects TRBV3-1 to TRBJ1-5, with D possibly being TRBD1 (5 bases). This CDR3 spans 16 amino acids. Germline V gives CDR1 LGHDT, CDR2 YNNKEL (reference sequence). V was pared by 4 bases and J by 6 bases, with 19 bases between. CDR3 sequence: CASSPPGGVKVQPQHF. CDR3 nucleotides: TGTGCCAGCAGCCCGCCGGGAGGGGTGAAGGTTCAGCCCCAGCATTTT.

The chain has TRBV5-6 and TRBJ2-5; unclear D gene. Trimming removed 6 bases from V and 0 bases from J, with 6 bases in between. Germline CDR1 is SGHDT and CDR2 is YYEEEE. The CDR3 covers 12 residues. CDR3 sequence reads: CASTFDQETQYF. CDR3 DNA: TGTGCCAGCACCTTTGACCAAGAGACCCAGTACTTC.